The rows below give T cell receptor beta chains drawn from one sample of a study of a mutant IDH1 vaccine in newly diagnosed glioma. This table comes from immunoSEQ multiplex PCR, and its TCRdb copy is limited to in-frame clones, with some not included. The sample lists about 34,000 clones, 80% occurring once. This specimen was peripheral blood mononuclear cells (PBMCs), taken from a glioma patient treated with radiotherapy, temozolomide or both. Every receptor here comes from a middle-aged man with glioma. Some clones in this sample may be carry-over from other donors' samples. CDR3s include the opening cysteine and the closing phenylalanine or tryptophan. A D gene is named only where the DNA matches it firmly. Clone size is given for some rows only: seen once, a few or many times, or a class if the clone is expanded.

clone_size j_call v_call d_call cdr3_nt cdr3_aa
- TRBJ1-2 TRBV4-3 TRBD1 TGCGCCAGCAGCCAAGATCGACAAGGACAGGGGGCTAACTATGGCTACACCTTC CASSQDRQGQGANYGYTF
- TRBJ2-7 TRBV6-5 - TGTGCCAGCAGTTTAGGGACGGTCTACGAGCAGTACTTC CASSLGTVYEQYF
- TRBJ2-1 TRBV6-1 - TGTGCCAGCAAGAGGACTACTAACAATGAGCAGTTCTTC CASKRTTNNEQFF
- TRBJ2-2 TRBV7-9 - TGTGCCAGCAGCTTGGACTACTCGAACACCGGGGAGCTGTTTTTT CASSLDYSNTGELFF
- TRBJ2-1 TRBV5-1 TRBD1 TGCGCCAGCAGACTACAGGGGAGCTCCTACAATGAGCAGTTCTTC CASRLQGSSYNEQFF
- TRBJ2-5 TRBV7-6 - TGTGCCAGCAGCTTAACCGAACTAGGGCCAGAGACCCAGTACTTC CASSLTELGPETQYF
few TRBJ1-1 TRBV7-2 TRBD1 TGTGCCAGCAGCAGACAGGGAATGAACACTGAAGCTTTCTTT CASSRQGMNTEAFF
- TRBJ2-5 TRBV15 - TGTGCCACCAGCAGAGACAGACAAGAGACCCAGTACTTC CATSRDRQETQYF
- TRBJ1-2 TRBV7-9 - TGTGCCAGCAGCCGCCTAGGAGCTAACTATGGCTACACCTTC CASSRLGANYGYTF
- TRBJ2-1 TRBV27 TRBD2 TGTGCCAGCAGGCGAGCGGGGGGGCCTGGTAATGAGCAGTTCTTC CASRRAGGPGNEQFF
- TRBJ2-7 TRBV2 TRBD1 TGTGCCAGCGCCGAGACAGGGAACTACGAGCAGTACTTC CASAETGNYEQYF
- TRBJ1-5 TRBV9 - TGTGCCAGCAGCGCCACAGGTAATCAGCCCCAGCATTTT CASSATGNQPQHF
once TRBJ2-1 TRBV2 - TGTGCCAGCAGTCGTCCCGGGACGAAACGCAATGAGCAGTTCTTC CASSRPGTKRNEQFF
- TRBJ2-1 TRBV5-1 TRBD2 TGCGCCAGCAGCTTGGCCGAGACTAGCGGGGTTAGAGATGAGCAGTTCTTC CASSLAETSGVRDEQFF